Below, one T cell receptor beta chain is given with its context. From the 5' RACE reads, TCRdb called clonotypes with MiXCR, one entry per CDR3 protein. The sample records nearly 200,000 distinct CDR3 sequences, about a sixth being singletons. The data stem from a study of identical twins. This CDR3 is 15 amino acids long. Trimming removed 7 bases from V and 3 bases from J, with 16 bases in between. The same specimen was also included in a second study, on T cells expressing NK-cell markers. That study reports: HCMV seropositivity characterized most of the eight sequenced donors, and seronegativity one.

Sample: CD8+ T cells sorted from blood. The receptor was derived from a woman between 18 and 29 years old in good health. The J gene is TRBJ2-1, the V gene TRBV12-3 or TRBV12-4, with D possibly matching TRBD2 (5 bases). CDR3: CASTFGSGVYNEQFF. Here the CDR3 DNA reads TGTGCCAGCACCTTTGGGTCCGGGGTCTACAATGAGCAGTTCTTC.